This TCR beta chain was sequenced for a study of OX40 agonist ivuxolimab in advanced cancers. Study-wide results and caveats: Among the lowest levels of clonal expansion were found in partial responders at 0.1-3.0 mg/kg. Researchers did not determine the expanded peripheral T cells' antigen specificity.

Note on this clone: Its target is unknown.

Data came from immunoSEQ multiplex PCR; TCRdb stores just in-frame clones and leaves some out. The data hold 20,000 to 25,000 clones, with roughly 82% observed a single time. Germline loops: CDR1 LGHNT, CDR2 FRNRAP. The CDR3 sequence is 13 residues long. The V end was cut by 1 base, the J end by 10 bases, with 11 bases between. The source material was CD4+ or CD8+ T cells sorted from blood, sampled in a trial of the OX40 agonist ivuxolimab. The sequence derives from an adult with an advanced solid tumor such as melanoma, head and neck, liver or kidney cancer. The J gene is TRBJ2-1, the V gene TRBV12-5; maybe TRBD2 (6 bases). The CDR3 nucleotides are TGTGCTAGTGGTTTGGGCGGGATCCGAGAGCAGTTCTTC. This translates into CASGLGGIREQFF.